Below are 23 T cell receptor beta chains sequenced from a single sample in a study of T cells and Merkel cell carcinoma outcomes (dated by TCRdb to the early 2020s). The method was the immunoSEQ multiplex PCR assay. TCRdb stores this immuneACCESS table with in-frame sequences only. Part of the clones is absent; in the studies checked, under half of the shortfall reflects unresolved V genes, and no reason is known for the rest. The sample has 15,000 to 17,000 clones on record, around 87% of them singletons. 7.9% of the sample goes to the ten largest clones. The sequencing input was tumor tissue from Merkel cell carcinoma. Source of these receptors: a human donor with Merkel cell carcinoma.

V is TRBV27 and J is TRBJ2-1; the D call may be TRBD1 or TRBD2 (5 bases each). CDR1 and CDR2 (germline): MNHEY, SMNVEV (reference sequence). The CDR3 loop spans 13 amino acids. The V end was cut by 1 base, the J end by 6 bases, with 7 bases between. The CDR3 bases are TGTGCCAGCAGTTTATGGGGACCCAATGAGCAGTTCTTC. It codes for CASSLWGPNEQFF.

In nucleotides, the CDR3 is TGTGCCAGCAGTACATTCGACAGGACCCAAGAGACCCAGTACTTC. As protein: CASSTFDRTQETQYF. The chain joins TRBV28 to TRBJ2-5; maybe TRBD1 (6 bases). CDR3 length: 15 residues. V was cut by 5 bases and J by 1 base, with 14 bases left in between. Looked up from germline, CDR1 is MDHEN and CDR2 is SYDVKM.

The V call is TRBV6-5, the J call TRBJ1-2, with TRBD1 identical over 8 bases. The V segment lost 5 bases and the J segment 3 bases; nucleotides outside the gene matches: 8. The CDR3 runs 15 residues. Germline V gene lookup returns CDR1 MNHEY and CDR2 SVGAGI. The CDR3 coding sequence is TGTGCCAGCAGTCCCTCCCAGGGGGCGGACTATGGCTACACCTTC. Protein sequence: CASSPSQGADYGYTF.

With regard to this clone: One junction end disagrees with the germline gene, perhaps due to a read error. This chain uses TRBV5-1 with TRBJ1-1; 8 bases match TRBD1. The CDR3 has 14 residues. The germline V gene encodes CDR1 SGHRS and CDR2 YFSETQ. The CDR3 sequence is CASSGAQGGTEAFF. The CDR3 nucleotides are TGTGCCAGCAGCGGAGCACAGGGGGGAACTGAAGCTTTCTTT.

J is TRBJ2-1 and V is TRBV5-1; 7 bases map to TRBD2. This CDR3 has 16 residues. The V gene end was trimmed by 2 bases and the J gene end by 4 bases; junction bases not matched to a gene: 9. CDR1 and CDR2 (germline): SGHRS, YFSETQ. The CDR3 bases are TGCGCCAGCAGCTTACCTAAGCGGGACGATTACAATGAGCAGTTCTTC. It yields the protein CASSLPKRDDYNEQFF.

The chain links TRBV27 to TRBJ2-7; 8 bases fit TRBD1. Germline loops: CDR1 MNHEY, CDR2 SMNVEV (reference sequence). The CDR3 has 14 amino acids. The J segment lost 6 bases and the V segment lost 3 bases, leaving 7 bases of the junction unmatched. CDR3 DNA: TGTGCCAGCAGTTTTGGGCAGGGGGCTTTCGAGCAGTACTTC. As protein: CASSFGQGAFEQYF.

This rearrangement joins TRBV4-1 to TRBJ2-4, with D perhaps assigned TRBD1 or TRBD2 (6 bases each). Germline CDR1 reads MGHRA; CDR2 reads YSYEKL. V dropped 2 bases and J dropped 6 bases, with 20 bases sitting between them. CDR3 length: 17 residues. The DNA for the CDR3 is TGCGCCAGCAGCCAAAGGGGGGCCGGGACCGTGGGAAACATTCAGTACTTC. Translated: CASSQRGAGTVGNIQYF.

In regard to this clone: This CDR3 is also generated by other DNA sequences in the sample. This chain links TRBV5-1 with TRBJ1-1; D is unclear. The CDR3 is made up of 14 amino acids. Germline V gene data show CDR1 as SGHRS and CDR2 as YFSETQ. V lost 0 bases and J 2 bases, leaving 8 bases between the germline ends. In DNA, the CDR3 is TGCGCCAGCAGCTTGGGTCAGGCTAACACTGAAGCTTTCTTT. Its protein product is CASSLGQANTEAFF.

The J gene is TRBJ2-3, the V gene TRBV6-5, with D tentatively TRBD2 (6 bases). Trimming left V 5 bases short and J 8 bases short, with 14 bases between. CDR1 is MNHEY and CDR2 is SVGAGI in the germline V gene. The CDR3 is 13 amino acids. The CDR3 DNA is TGTGCCAGCAGTACGGACCTGGGGGGTACGCAGTATTTT. Translation gives CASSTDLGGTQYF.

On this clone itself: The germline gene is not matched at one end of the junction; a read error may be the cause. The V and J genes are TRBV5-1 and TRBJ1-5; D is possibly TRBD1 (5 bases). CDR3 length: 13 residues. CDR1 and CDR2 from the germline V gene are SGHRS and YFSETQ. CDR3 sequence: CVSSLEGNQPQHF. In nucleotides, the CDR3 is TGCGTCAGCAGCTTGGAGGGGAATCAGCCCCAGCATTTT.

The CDR3 region is CASSSFSNYGYTF. The CDR3 nucleotides are TGTGCCAGCAGCTCCTTCTCTAACTATGGCTACACCTTC. The chain uses TRBV5-6 and TRBJ1-2; D uncertain. Germline loops: CDR1 SGHDT, CDR2 YYEEEE. Trimming took 3 bases from V and 0 from J, leaving 6 bases between them. CDR3 length: 13 amino acids.

The rearrangement uses TRBV27 and TRBJ2-5, with D hard to call. The V end lost 0 bases, the J end lost 2 bases, and 7 bases lay between the germline ends. The CDR3 length is 14 residues. CDR1 and CDR2 (germline): MNHEY, SMNVEV (reference sequence). CDR3 loop: CASSLSHSQETQYF. CDR3 DNA sequence: TGTGCCAGCAGTTTATCCCATAGTCAAGAGACCCAGTACTTC.

This clone was found once. The genes are TRBV4-1 and TRBJ2-1, with 10 nucleotides matching TRBD2. After removal of 0 bases from V and 6 bases from J, the junction contained 17 bases not matched to a gene. This CDR3 comprises 20 residues. In germline, CDR1 is MGHRA, CDR2 YSYEKL. The CDR3 region has the DNA TGCGCCAGCAGCCAAGATGAGGCCAGCGGGGGGGCAGTTATGGGCAATGAGCAGTTCTTC. Protein product: CASSQDEASGGAVMGNEQFF.

The chain recombines TRBV10-2 with TRBJ2-5, with D unclear. Germline V lookup: CDR1 WSHSY, CDR2 SAAADI. The length of the CDR3 is 14 residues. Trimming took 3 bases from V and 7 from J, leaving 15 bases between them. The CDR3 is CASSEGTGFRTQYF. CDR3 nucleotide sequence: TGCGCCAGCAGTGAAGGCACGGGCTTTAGGACCCAGTACTTC.

V is TRBV18 and J is TRBJ2-3; a weak D match, TRBD1 (5 bases). The V and J ends lost 0 bases and 2 bases respectively, with 15 bases between them. This CDR3 contains 17 residues. Germline lookup yields CDR1 KGHSH and CDR2 LQKENI. CDR3 amino acids: CASSPPRQLEFTDTQYF. CDR3 bases: TGTGCCAGCTCACCACCCCGACAGCTCGAATTCACAGATACGCAGTATTTT.

The rearrangement uses TRBV30 and TRBJ1-5; 7 nucleotides agree with TRBD1. The V gene end was trimmed by 2 bases and the J gene end by 4 bases; junction bases not matched to a gene: 8. The germline CDR1 and CDR2 sequences are GTSNPN and SVGIG (reference sequence). This CDR3 comprises 15 residues. The CDR3 loop reads CAWSPRGTVNQPQHF. The CDR3 nucleotides read TGTGCCTGGAGTCCCCGTGGGACAGTAAATCAGCCCCAGCATTTT.

The rearrangement links TRBV29-1 to TRBJ1-1, with TRBD1 matching 7 bases. This CDR3 is 13 amino acids long. CDR1 and CDR2 from the germline V gene are SQVTM and ANQGSEA. Losses at the gene ends were 4 bases for V and 3 bases for J; bases not matched to a gene: 5. CDR3 nucleotide sequence: TGCAGCGTTGGCCTCAGGGGGGACACTGAAGCTTTCTTT. It is translated as CSVGLRGDTEAFF.

This chain connects TRBV5-5 to TRBJ2-7, with 7 bases lining up with TRBD1. Per germline, CDR1 SGHKS and CDR2 YYEKEE (reference sequence). After removal of 4 bases from V and 4 bases from J, the junction contained 11 bases not matched to a gene. The CDR3 contains 15 residues. Here the CDR3 DNA reads TGTGCCAGCAGCGAAGAATCCGGGACAGTTTACGAGCAGTACTTC. Its protein is CASSEESGTVYEQYF.

The chain is built from TRBV2 and TRBJ2-7; 9 bases align to TRBD1. CDR3 size: 15 residues. Germline V gene data show CDR1 as SNHLY and CDR2 as FYNNEI. V shed 5 bases and J 3 bases; nucleotides not matched to a gene: 8. CDR3 loop: CASSFPGQGVYEQYF. CDR3 DNA: TGTGCCAGCAGTTTCCCGGGACAGGGCGTCTACGAGCAGTACTTC.

The chain links TRBV4-1 to TRBJ2-1, with D possibly being TRBD1 or TRBD2 (5 bases each). The CDR3 extends over 13 amino acids. V was shortened by 0 bases and J by 7 bases, with 7 bases between the two germline ends. Germline CDR1 reads MGHRA; CDR2 reads YSYEKL. The CDR3 nucleotides read TGCGCCAGCAGCCAAGACAGGGAGAATGAGCAGTTCTTC. Translated, it gives CASSQDRENEQFF.

For this clone: The same CDR3 also results from other DNA sequences found in this sample. V usage is TRBV18 and J usage is TRBJ1-2; no clear D. Trimming cost V 4 bases and J 6 bases, with 9 bases left between them. This CDR3 region has 12 residues. The germline gives CDR1 KGHSH, CDR2 LQKENI. CDR3: CASSRSGDGYTF. CDR3 DNA: TGTGCCAGCTCACGGTCAGGAGATGGCTACACCTTC.

CDR3 nucleotides: TGTGCCAGCAGTGAAGCTGCGATGGGGGTACTCTATGGCTACACCTTC. Translation: CASSEAAMGVLYGYTF. The chain recombines TRBV25-1 with TRBJ1-2; maybe TRBD1 (5 bases). The CDR3 runs to 16 residues. Per germline, CDR1 MGHDK and CDR2 SYGVNS. V was cut by 2 bases and J by 4 bases, with 17 bases left in between.

The chain has TRBV7-2 and TRBJ2-7; 9 positions agree with TRBD2. J lost 2 bases, V lost 2 bases, and 16 bases had no gene match. The length of the CDR3 is 19 residues. CDR1 and CDR2 from the germline V gene are SGHTA and FQGNSA. CDR3 loop: CASSLRTSTRGGVTYEQYF. In DNA, the CDR3 is TGTGCCAGCAGCTTAAGGACCTCTACCCGCGGGGGGGTAACCTACGAGCAGTACTTC.